A single sample is the source of the 17 T cell receptor beta chains below, sequenced in a study of T cells in Graves' hyperthyroidism and ophthalmopathy. Amplified regions were TCR beta CDR3 sequences from RNA transcripts. During a first-round RT-PCR of the TCR CDR3, the HTBI primer set was used. TCRdb fed the multiplex PCR reads into MiXCR, producing one record per CDR3 protein. The sample lists 750,000 to 900,000 distinct CDR3 sequences, roughly 40% occurring once. Sequences were obtained from blood. All receptors derive from a man between 18 and 29 years old with Graves' hyperthyroidism.

V is TRBV6-6 and J is TRBJ2-2; the D call may be TRBD1 or TRBD2 (6 bases each). Trimming shortened V by 5 bases and J by 2 bases, and 18 bases separated the two germline ends. This CDR3 has 17 amino acids. CDR1 MNHNY and CDR2 SVGAGI come from the germline V gene (reference sequence). The CDR3 region is CASSEAGGHLNTGELFF. In DNA, the CDR3 is TGTGCCAGCAGTGAAGCCGGGGGACACCTCAACACCGGGGAGCTGTTTTTT.

This clonotype was recorded many times. This chain uses TRBV7-9 with TRBJ2-5; the match to TRBD1 covers 7 bases. The CDR3 covers 13 residues. Germline V gives CDR1 SEHNR, CDR2 FQNEAQ (reference sequence). J lost 7 bases, V lost 6 bases, and 8 bases had no gene match. The CDR3 coding sequence is TGTGCCAGCAGGAACGGGACAGATGGGACCCAGTACTTC. Its protein product is CASRNGTDGTQYF.

This clonotype was seen only a few times. The gene calls are TRBV9 and TRBJ2-5; D unclear. CDR1 and CDR2 (germline): SGDLS, YYNGEE. Trimming stripped 4 bases from V and 5 bases from J, with 15 bases between. The CDR3 is 14 amino acids. DNA for the CDR3: TGTGCCAGCAGCATCGGATTGGGTTACGAGACCCAGTACTTC. Translated, it gives CASSIGLGYETQYF.

This clonotype was picked up a small number of times. The rearrangement links TRBV4-1 to TRBJ2-5, with TRBD2 as a possible D gene (6 bases). The V gene's germline CDR1 is MGHRA and CDR2 YSYEKL. Trimming removed 0 bases from V and 1 base from J, with 12 bases in between. The CDR3 runs 16 residues. The CDR3 nucleotides are TGCGCCAGCAGCCAAGACTCACTTAGCGGCCAAGAGACCCAGTACTTC. Its protein is CASSQDSLSGQETQYF.

This clonotype was observed many times. This CDR3 reads CAIRDPQDGNTIYF. CDR3 sequence (DNA): TGTGCCATCAGGGACCCCCAAGATGGAAACACCATATATTTT. The gene calls are TRBV10-3 and TRBJ1-3; D is undetermined. Trimming took off 6 bases at V and 3 bases at J, with 12 bases between the two ends. The CDR3 extends over 14 amino acids. The germline gives CDR1 ENHRY, CDR2 SYGVKD.

This clonotype turned up a few times. This chain uses TRBV6-1 with TRBJ2-5, with D maybe TRBD2 (5 bases). With 8 bases removed from V and 1 base from J, the gap between germline ends came to 11 bases. The CDR3 covers 13 residues. The V gene's germline CDR1 is MNHNS and CDR2 SASEGT. The CDR3 here is CASAKDSQETQYF. In DNA, the CDR3 is TGTGCCAGCGCTAAGGACTCCCAAGAGACCCAGTACTTC.

CDR3 DNA: TGTGCCAGTAATTGGATCGGGGGGAGAGGAGAAAAACTGTTTTTT. The encoded protein is CASNWIGGRGEKLFF. The genes are TRBV19 and TRBJ1-4; a possible D gene is TRBD1 (5 bases). The CDR3 is 15 residues long. Per germline, CDR1 LNHDA and CDR2 SQIVND (reference sequence). V dropped 7 bases and J dropped 8 bases, with 20 bases sitting between them.

This chain joins TRBV29-1 and TRBJ2-5; D not certain. Germline V gene lookup returns CDR1 SQVTM and CDR2 ANQGSEA. V was pared by 8 bases and J by 1 base, with 17 bases between. CDR3 length equals 14 residues. This CDR3 reads CSLGVTVVQETQYF. CDR3 coding DNA: TGCAGCTTAGGCGTCACAGTAGTCCAAGAGACCCAGTACTTC.

Many counts were recorded for this clonotype. The chain joins TRBV25-1 to TRBJ1-5, with a tentative D call TRBD1 (5 bases). Trimming cost V 2 bases and J 5 bases, with 10 bases left between them. The CDR3 loop spans 14 amino acids. The V gene's germline CDR1 is MGHDK and CDR2 SYGVNS. Here the CDR3 reads CASSEHRYDQPQHF. DNA of the CDR3: TGTGCCAGCAGTGAACACAGGTATGATCAGCCCCAGCATTTT.

The chain carries TRBV24-1 and TRBJ2-5, with D possibly TRBD2 on 5 matching bases. The CDR3 sequence is 14 residues long. Germline-derived CDR1 and CDR2 are KGHDR and SFDVKD. The germline V and J ends were trimmed by 4 bases and 2 bases, with 10 bases remaining between them. The DNA of the CDR3 is TGTGCCACCAGTGACCTAGCAACACAAGAGACCCAGTACTTC. Translated, it gives CATSDLATQETQYF.

The chain carries TRBV2 and TRBJ1-5; D is ambiguous. Per the germline V gene, CDR1 is SNHLY and CDR2 is FYNNEI. CDR3 size: 11 residues. The V gene lost 8 bases and the J gene lost 5 bases, with 7 bases spanning the gap. Here the CDR3 reads CASRHHQPQHF. CDR3 in DNA: TGTGCCAGCCGACATCATCAGCCCCAGCATTTT.

The V and J genes are TRBV9 and TRBJ1-1, with D unclear. Trimming pared 0 bases from V and 0 bases from J, leaving 6 bases between. This CDR3 has 14 amino acids. The germline gives CDR1 SGDLS, CDR2 YYNGEE. The CDR3 spells CASSVVPLNTEAFF. CDR3 DNA: TGTGCCAGCAGCGTAGTTCCCCTGAACACTGAAGCTTTCTTT. The entire variable domain, with the rest obtained from reference TRBV9 and TRBJ1-1, is as follows: DSGVTQTPKHLITATGQRVTLRCSPRSGDLSVYWYQQSLDQGLQFLIQYYNGEERAKGNILERFSAQQFPDLHSELNLSSLELGDSALYFCASSVVPLNTEAFFGQGTRLTVV.

J is TRBJ1-1 and V is TRBV5-1, with 8 bases matching TRBD1. Germline CDR1 is SGHRS and CDR2 is YFSETQ. The CDR3 covers 15 residues. V shed 4 bases, J shed 4 bases, and the junction held 9 bases outside the gene matches. The CDR3 region is CASSPRGTGGTEAFF. The CDR3 nucleotides read TGCGCCAGCAGCCCCAGAGGGACAGGAGGCACTGAAGCTTTCTTT.

There are a few counts of this clonotype. The DNA of the CDR3 is TGTGCCAGCAGGAACCGACTGACCGGGGAGACCCAGTACTTC. Translation: CASRNRLTGETQYF. The V call is TRBV6-5, the J call TRBJ2-5; the D is unclear. Between the trimmed V and J ends, which lost 6 bases and 5 bases, there was a span of 16 bases. Germline V gene sequence: CDR1 MNHEY, CDR2 SVGAGI. The CDR3 has 14 residues.

The chain carries TRBV13 and TRBJ1-2; no clear D. The CDR3 consists of 16 residues. The germline V gene encodes CDR1 PRHDT and CDR2 FYEKMQ (reference sequence). Trimming left V 5 bases short and J 2 bases short, with 18 bases between. This chain's CDR3 is CASSTQAEVLNYGYTF. The CDR3 DNA is TGTGCCAGCAGCACCCAGGCAGAAGTGTTAAACTATGGCTACACCTTC.

CDR3 sequence (DNA): TGTGCCAGCGGAGCCTGGGGACACGTCAACACCGGGGAGCTGTTTTTT. Translation: CASGAWGHVNTGELFF. The chain links TRBV7-9 to TRBJ2-2; D might be TRBD1 (6 bases). The CDR3 is 16 residues long. From germline, CDR1 is SEHNR and CDR2 FQNEAQ (reference sequence). V lost 8 bases and J lost 2, with 18 bases in between.

With regard to this clonotype: The junction departs from germline at one end; a sequencing error may be responsible. V usage is TRBV6-1 and J usage is TRBJ1-5, with TRBD1 as a possible D gene (6 bases). The CDR3 has 15 residues. Germline V lookup: CDR1 MNHNS, CDR2 SASEGT. The DNA for the CDR3 is TGTGCCAGCAGTCCTTCGTGGGGGGGCGATCAGCACCAGCATTTT. Amino acid sequence: CASSPSWGGDQHQHF.